A single sample gave rise to the 18 T cell receptor beta chains below, sequenced in a study of T cell responses to AZD1222 COVID-19 vaccine. Some clones are missing from TCRdb's copy, which holds only in-frame ones; the method was immunoSEQ multiplex PCR. This table has some 150,000 clones, roughly nine tenths appearing once. The source material was peripheral blood, sampled 28 days after the second AZD1222 dose. The receptor source for this set is an adult who received the AZD1222 COVID-19 vaccine.

The rearrangement links TRBV7-9 to TRBJ2-2; possibly TRBD2 for D (6 bases). The CDR3 has 14 amino acids. V was trimmed by 5 bases and J by 8 bases, leaving 15 bases between them. Germline V lookup: CDR1 SEHNR, CDR2 FQNEAQ (reference sequence). Here the CDR3 DNA reads TGTGCCAGCAGCGCGGGACTTCTCACGGGGGAGCTGTTTTTT. It translates to CASSAGLLTGELFF.

V usage is TRBV18 and J usage is TRBJ2-7; 7 positions agree with TRBD1. This CDR3 region has 14 residues. Germline CDR1 is KGHSH and CDR2 is LQKENI. With V trimmed by 6 bases and J by 2 bases, 7 bases remained unmatched. The CDR3 DNA reads TGTGCCAGCTCTTTTAGGGACAGAGCCTACGAGCAGTACTTC. Protein product: CASSFRDRAYEQYF. Combining the CDR3 with reference TRBV18 and TRBJ2-7 gives the whole variable domain NAGVMQNPRHLVRRRGQEARLRCSPMKGHSHVYWYRQLPEEGLKFMVYLQKENIIDESGMPKERFSAEFPKEGPSILRIQQVVRGDSAAYFCASSFRDRAYEQYFGPGTRLTVT.

J is TRBJ1-2 and V is TRBV18; D possibly corresponds to TRBD1 (5 bases). The CDR3 sequence is 16 residues long. The V and J ends lost 0 bases and 0 bases respectively, with 11 bases between them. Per germline, CDR1 KGHSH and CDR2 LQKENI. For the CDR3, the DNA is TGTGCCAGCTCACCACCGGCGGGGGGAACTAACTATGGCTACACCTTC. It is translated as CASSPPAGGTNYGYTF.

J is TRBJ1-2 and V is TRBV2; D gene unclear. Germline CDR1 and CDR2: SNHLY and FYNNEI. The V gene lost 3 bases and the J gene lost 1 base, with 12 bases spanning the gap. This CDR3 has 15 amino acids. The CDR3 sequence is CASSEDDLYNYGYTF. In DNA, the CDR3 is TGTGCCAGCAGTGAGGACGATCTCTATAACTATGGCTACACCTTC. The whole variable domain, filled in from reference TRBV2 and TRBJ1-2, reads EPEVTQTPSHQVTQMGQEVILRCVPISNHLYFYWYRQILGQKVEFLVSFYNNEISEKSEIFDDQFSVERPDGSNFTLKIRSTKLEDSAMYFCASSEDDLYNYGYTFGSGTRLTVV.

This chain links TRBV14 with TRBJ1-5, with 7 bases identical to TRBD1. After removal of 4 bases from V and 1 base from J, the junction contained 4 bases not matched to a gene. The CDR3 is made up of 15 amino acids. Germline V gives CDR1 SGHDN, CDR2 FVKESK. Here the CDR3 reads CASSRGTVSNQPQHF. The CDR3 DNA reads TGTGCCAGCAGCCGCGGGACAGTGAGCAATCAGCCCCAGCATTTT.

CDR3 region: CASSVNRGRSHPTGELFF. The CDR3 nucleotides read TGTGCCAGCAGCGTGAACAGGGGAAGATCCCATCCCACCGGGGAGCTGTTTTTT. The V gene is TRBV9, the J gene TRBJ2-2; TRBD1 agrees at 7 bases. The V gene's germline CDR1 is SGDLS and CDR2 YYNGEE. The trim removed 2 bases at V and 4 bases at J, leaving 14 bases unmatched. The length of the CDR3 is 18 residues.

V and J are TRBV27 and TRBJ1-5; the D gene is possibly TRBD1 (6 bases). Germline CDR1 MNHEY, CDR2 SMNVEV (reference sequence). CDR3 size: 16 residues. Trimming took 2 bases from V and 3 from J, leaving 14 bases between them. The CDR3 DNA is TGTGCCAGCAGTTTACGACCGCCAGGGGACAATCAGCCCCAGCATTTT. This gives the protein CASSLRPPGDNQPQHF.

This clone was observed once. V usage is TRBV28 and J usage is TRBJ2-1; 9 bases are shared with TRBD2. V gave up 5 bases and J gave up 8 bases; unmatched junction bases: 4. Germline-derived CDR1 and CDR2 are MDHEN and SYDVKM. This CDR3 spans 13 amino acids. CDR3 DNA sequence: TGTGCCAGCAGTAAAATAGCGGGAGATGAGCAGTTCTTC. It translates to CASSKIAGDEQFF.

The V call is TRBV19, the J call TRBJ1-5; 9 bases are a match to TRBD1. CDR3 length equals 16 residues. V gave up 6 bases and J gave up 0 bases; unmatched junction bases: 6. Germline-derived CDR1 and CDR2 are LNHDA and SQIVND (reference sequence). CDR3: CASSKQGQGSNQPQHF. The CDR3 bases are TGTGCCAGTAGCAAACAGGGACAGGGTAGCAATCAGCCCCAGCATTTT.

This clone was recorded once. This chain links TRBV3-1 (or the pseudogene TRBV3-2) with TRBJ1-3; D is uncertain. CDR1 is LGHDT, CDR2 YNNKEL, per germline (reference sequence). V was cut by 4 bases and J by 2 bases, with 12 bases left in between. This CDR3 comprises 15 residues. In DNA, the CDR3 is TGTGCCAGCAGCCTCTCAGGCTCGACTGGAAACACCATATATTTT. This gives the protein CASSLSGSTGNTIYF.

The chain uses TRBV2 and TRBJ1-5, with unresolved D. V dropped 6 bases and J dropped 2 bases, with 14 bases sitting between them. The CDR3 runs 15 residues. Germline CDR1 is SNHLY and CDR2 is FYNNEI. The CDR3, as DNA: TGTGCCAGCAGCCTCACCCGCACTGGCAATCAGCCCCAGCATTTT. Translating gives CASSLTRTGNQPQHF.

The CDR3 sequence is CASSETSGGFYEQYF. In DNA, the CDR3 is TGTGCCAGCAGCGAAACTAGCGGGGGGTTCTACGAGCAGTACTTC. The chain has TRBV7-3 and TRBJ2-7; 12 positions agree with TRBD2. The CDR3 totals 15 residues. V shed 5 bases and J 3 bases; nucleotides not matched to a gene: 5. From germline, CDR1 is SGHTA and CDR2 FQGTGA.

The chain is built from TRBV6-2 or TRBV6-3 and TRBJ2-1; a possible D gene is TRBD2 (6 bases). V shed 0 bases and J shed 5 bases, with 20 bases lying between them. Germline values: CDR1 MNHEY, CDR2 SVGEGT. The CDR3 spans 18 residues. CDR3 sequence (DNA): TGTGCCAGCAGTTACTCGATAACTGGGACTCGATCCAACAATGAGCAGTTCTTC. Translated, it gives CASSYSITGTRSNNEQFF.

This chain links TRBV7-3 with TRBJ2-1; tentatively, D is TRBD2 (6 bases). CDR3 length: 12 residues. Germline CDR1 SGHTA, CDR2 FQGTGA. Trimming pared 4 bases from V and 10 bases from J, leaving 11 bases between. The CDR3 DNA reads TGTGCCAGCAGCTCCCCGGCGGGAGAGCAGTTCTTC. Protein: CASSSPAGEQFF.

The chain links TRBV5-6 to TRBJ2-2, with D unclear. V lost 0 bases and J 2 bases, leaving 8 bases between the germline ends. The length of the CDR3 is 15 residues. Germline lookup yields CDR1 SGHDT and CDR2 YYEEEE. The DNA of the CDR3 is TGTGCCAGCAGCTTGGGGAGTTTAAACACCGGGGAGCTGTTTTTT. It encodes CASSLGSLNTGELFF. The variable domain in full, completed from reference TRBV5-6 and TRBJ2-2, reads DAGVTQSPTHLIKTRGQQVTLRCSPKSGHDTVSWYQQALGQGPQFIFQYYEEEERQRGNFPDRFSGHQFPNYSSELNVNALLLGDSALYLCASSLGSLNTGELFFGEGSRLTVL.

This CDR3 is CASSDFGGSAGELFF. In nucleotides, the CDR3 is TGTGCCAGCAGTGACTTTGGCGGGAGTGCCGGGGAGCTGTTTTTT. The chain is built from TRBV6-4 and TRBJ2-2, with 7 bases that match TRBD2. V trimming: 1 base; J trimming: 6 bases; junction bases outside the gene matches: 5. This CDR3 is 15 amino acids long. Per the germline V gene, CDR1 is MRHNA and CDR2 is SNTAGT.

The chain uses TRBV5-1 and TRBJ2-1; TRBD2 aligns across 9 bases. The CDR3 runs 16 residues. After removal of 0 bases from V and 7 bases from J, the junction contained 8 bases not matched to a gene. Germline V CDR1 and CDR2: SGHRS, YFSETQ. The CDR3 loop reads CASSLVAGGPKNEQFF. Written as DNA, the CDR3 is TGCGCCAGCAGCTTGGTGGCGGGGGGGCCTAAGAATGAGCAGTTCTTC.

The chain combines TRBV18 with TRBJ2-2; 8 bases are a match to TRBD2. The germline CDR1 and CDR2 sequences are KGHSH and LQKENI. V trimming: 2 bases; J trimming: 3 bases; junction bases outside the gene matches: 8. The CDR3 is 17 residues long. The DNA for the CDR3 is TGTGCCAGCTCACCAGGGAGGACTAGCTATGACACCGGGGAGCTGTTTTTT. Its translation: CASSPGRTSYDTGELFF.